One and the same sample provided the 16 T cell receptor beta chains below, sequenced in a study of T cell responses to AZD1222 COVID-19 vaccine. The data were produced by immunoSEQ multiplex PCR, yet TCRdb's version contains in-frame clones alone and is incomplete. In the table there are about 55,000 clones, over 75% of which are singletons. Material: peripheral blood, obtained on day 0 of AZD1222 vaccination. The receptor source for this set is an adult in good health.

This clone has just a few counts. The chain links TRBV6-5 to TRBJ1-4; 10 nucleotides align to TRBD1. V shed 7 bases, J shed 7 bases, and the junction held 9 bases outside the gene matches. Germline values: CDR1 MNHEY, CDR2 SVGAGI. The CDR3 has 15 amino acids. The CDR3, as DNA: TGTGCCAGCACTTCAGGGCGACAGGGGGCTGAAAAACTGTTTTTT. Encoded protein: CASTSGRQGAEKLFF.

A few counts support this clone. The V call is TRBV12-3 or TRBV12-4, the J call TRBJ1-1; 7 bases match TRBD1. V trimming: 5 bases; J trimming: 4 bases; junction bases outside the gene matches: 1. The length of the CDR3 is 12 residues. The CDR3 protein is CASSKGATEAFF. CDR3 coding DNA: TGTGCCAGCAGTAAGGGGGCCACTGAAGCTTTCTTT.

The chain uses TRBV7-2 and TRBJ2-5; unclear D gene. V shed 1 base and J shed 2 bases, with 8 bases lying between them. Germline-derived CDR1 and CDR2 are SGHTA and FQGNSA. The CDR3 loop spans 14 amino acids. CDR3 bases: TGTGCCAGCAGCTTAGGACCAAGACAAGAGACCCAGTACTTC. Its translation: CASSLGPRQETQYF.

The CDR3 DNA follows: TGTGCCAGCAGCTTACAAATCGGCTGGGCCAGCAATCAGCCCCAGCATTTT. Its protein product is CASSLQIGWASNQPQHF. V is TRBV7-2 and J is TRBJ1-5; the D is unclear. This CDR3 contains 17 residues. V was trimmed by 2 bases and J by 1 base, leaving 15 bases between them. Germline V gives CDR1 SGHTA, CDR2 FQGNSA.

V gene TRBV7-9 combines with J gene TRBJ2-3; TRBD1 or TRBD2 may be the D gene (5 bases each). CDR3 size: 13 residues. Germline V gives CDR1 SEHNR, CDR2 FQNEAQ (reference sequence). Deletions cut 5 bases from V and 0 bases from J, with 6 bases between. CDR3: CASSRDSTDTQYF. CDR3 DNA sequence: TGTGCCAGCAGCCGGGACAGCACAGATACGCAGTATTTT.

This chain joins TRBV18 and TRBJ2-5; 9 bases map to TRBD1. Trimming at V came to 5 bases and at J to 5 bases, leaving 6 bases not matched to a gene. The germline gives CDR1 KGHSH, CDR2 LQKENI. The CDR3 covers 14 residues. CDR3 protein: CASSSGQGVETQYF. In nucleotides, the CDR3 is TGTGCCAGCTCATCGGGACAGGGCGTGGAGACCCAGTACTTC. The entire variable domain, with the rest obtained from reference TRBV18 and TRBJ2-5, is as follows: NAGVMQNPRHLVRRRGQEARLRCSPMKGHSHVYWYRQLPEEGLKFMVYLQKENIIDESGMPKERFSAEFPKEGPSILRIQQVVRGDSAAYFCASSSGQGVETQYFGPGTRLLVL.

The rearrangement uses TRBV5-1 and TRBJ2-3; 9 bases match TRBD2. Per germline, CDR1 SGHRS and CDR2 YFSETQ. Trimming at V came to 6 bases and at J to 1 base, leaving 0 bases not matched to a gene. The CDR3 extends over 13 amino acids. CDR3 nucleotide sequence: TGCGCCAGCACTAGCGGGGGCACAGATACGCAGTATTTT. This translates into CASTSGGTDTQYF.

The gene calls are TRBV7-8 and TRBJ1-5; no definite D call. The CDR3 sequence is 14 residues long. The V and J ends lost 6 bases and 0 bases respectively, with 9 bases between them. Germline lookup yields CDR1 SGHVS and CDR2 FQNEAQ. CDR3 residues: CASSPDDSNQPQHF. In DNA form, the CDR3 reads TGTGCCAGCAGTCCTGACGATAGCAATCAGCCCCAGCATTTT.

This clone has only one observation. The rearrangement uses TRBV19 and TRBJ2-1; D is undetermined. The length of the CDR3 is 15 residues. V lost 3 bases and J 6 bases, leaving 15 bases between the germline ends. Germline loops: CDR1 LNHDA, CDR2 SQIVND (reference sequence). In DNA form, the CDR3 reads TGTGCCAGTAGTATTGTACCCTTAGGGTTCAATGAGCAGTTCTTC. Its protein is CASSIVPLGFNEQFF. The full variable domain, completed using reference TRBV19 and TRBJ2-1, is DGGITQSPKYLFRKEGQNVTLSCEQNLNHDAMYWYRQDPGQGLRLIYYSQIVNDFQKGDIAEGYSVSREKKESFPLTVTSAQKNPTAFYLCASSIVPLGFNEQFFGPGTRLTVL.

This clone occurred once. The gene calls are TRBV27 and TRBJ2-7; 8 nucleotides agree with TRBD1. The CDR3 extends over 15 amino acids. The V gene end was trimmed by 4 bases and the J gene end by 5 bases; junction bases not matched to a gene: 10. Germline assignment: CDR1 MNHEY and CDR2 SMNVEV (reference sequence). CDR3 DNA: TGTGCCAGCAGTTCGGCAGGGGGCGCTGACAACGAGCAGTACTTC. This sequence encodes CASSSAGGADNEQYF.

The V gene is TRBV27, the J gene TRBJ2-1; TRBD2 agrees at 10 bases. The CDR3 is 16 residues long. The germline V gene has CDR1 MNHEY and CDR2 SMNVEV (reference sequence). Trimming at V came to 4 bases and at J to 2 bases, leaving 5 bases not matched to a gene. CDR3 DNA sequence: TGTGCCAGCAGTTATTCTAGCGGGAGTGCCTACAATGAGCAGTTCTTC. Translating it yields CASSYSSGSAYNEQFF.

Here the CDR3 DNA reads TGTGCCTGGAGTAGTCGGGGGCACTCTGGGGCCAACGTCCTGACTTTC. Its protein is CAWSSRGHSGANVLTF. The chain recombines TRBV30 with TRBJ2-6; tentatively, D is TRBD1 or TRBD2 (6 bases each). V lost 2 bases and J 0 bases, leaving 11 bases between the germline ends. CDR1 is GTSNPN, CDR2 SVGIG, per germline (reference sequence). The length of the CDR3 is 16 residues.

The V call is TRBV5-4, the J call TRBJ2-1; 8 bases align to TRBD1. J gave up 7 bases and V 3 bases, and 9 bases lay outside the gene matches. The CDR3 covers 15 residues. Germline lookup yields CDR1 SGHNT and CDR2 YYREEE (reference sequence). The CDR3 DNA is TGTGCCAGCAGCTCCCCCGGGACAGGATATAATGAGCAGTTCTTC. The encoded protein is CASSSPGTGYNEQFF. The variable domain in full, with the rest retrieved from reference TRBV5-4 and TRBJ2-1, is ETGVTQSPTHLIKTRGQQVTLRCSSQSGHNTVSWYQQALGQGPQFIFQYYREEENGRGNFPPRFSGLQFPNYSSELNVNALELDDSALYLCASSSPGTGYNEQFFGPGTRLTVL.

This chain uses TRBV10-2 with TRBJ1-5; D unclear. Germline CDR1 WSHSY, CDR2 SAAADI. The CDR3 runs 15 residues. The V and J ends lost 5 bases and 2 bases respectively, with 13 bases between them. Here the CDR3 DNA reads TGCGCCAGCAGTACTTACTCCCTAGGCAATCAGCCCCAGCATTTT. Protein product: CASSTYSLGNQPQHF.

The CDR3 DNA follows: TGCAGCGTTCAGGGGGCCGCCAAAAACATTCAGTACTTC. As protein: CSVQGAAKNIQYF. The genes are TRBV29-1 and TRBJ2-4; 8 nucleotides agree with TRBD1. This CDR3 has 13 residues. V was pared by 5 bases and J by 1 base, with 1 base of the junction left unmatched. CDR1 and CDR2 (germline): SQVTM, ANQGSEA.

This rearrangement joins TRBV19 to TRBJ1-4; 10 bases map to TRBD1. This CDR3 comprises 18 residues. The trim removed 5 bases at V and 7 bases at J, leaving 16 bases unmatched. Looked up from germline, CDR1 is LNHDA and CDR2 is SQIVND (reference sequence). CDR3 in amino acids: CASSSRRDRGGSSEKLFF. CDR3 DNA: TGTGCCAGTAGTTCCAGAAGGGACAGGGGTGGATCGAGTGAAAAACTGTTTTTT.